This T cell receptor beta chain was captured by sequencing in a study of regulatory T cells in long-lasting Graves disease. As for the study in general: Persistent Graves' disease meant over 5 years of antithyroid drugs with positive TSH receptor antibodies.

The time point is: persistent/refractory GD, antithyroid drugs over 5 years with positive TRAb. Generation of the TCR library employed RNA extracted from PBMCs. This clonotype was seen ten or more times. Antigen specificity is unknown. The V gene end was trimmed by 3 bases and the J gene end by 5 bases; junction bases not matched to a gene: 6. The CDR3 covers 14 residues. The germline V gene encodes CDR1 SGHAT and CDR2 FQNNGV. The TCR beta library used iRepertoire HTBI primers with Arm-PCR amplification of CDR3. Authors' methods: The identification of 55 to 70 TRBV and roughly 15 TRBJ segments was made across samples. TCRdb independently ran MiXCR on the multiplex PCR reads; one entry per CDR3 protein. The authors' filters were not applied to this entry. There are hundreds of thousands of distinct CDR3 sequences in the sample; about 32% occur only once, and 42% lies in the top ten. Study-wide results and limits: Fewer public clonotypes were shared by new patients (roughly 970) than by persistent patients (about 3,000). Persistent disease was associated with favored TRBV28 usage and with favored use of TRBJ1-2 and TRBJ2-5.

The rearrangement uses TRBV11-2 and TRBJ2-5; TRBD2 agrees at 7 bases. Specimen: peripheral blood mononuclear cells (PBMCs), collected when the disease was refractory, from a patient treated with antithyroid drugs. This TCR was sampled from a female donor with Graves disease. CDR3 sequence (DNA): TGTGCCAGCAGCTTTGGGAGGGCCAGGGAGACCCAGTACTTC. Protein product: CASSFGRARETQYF.